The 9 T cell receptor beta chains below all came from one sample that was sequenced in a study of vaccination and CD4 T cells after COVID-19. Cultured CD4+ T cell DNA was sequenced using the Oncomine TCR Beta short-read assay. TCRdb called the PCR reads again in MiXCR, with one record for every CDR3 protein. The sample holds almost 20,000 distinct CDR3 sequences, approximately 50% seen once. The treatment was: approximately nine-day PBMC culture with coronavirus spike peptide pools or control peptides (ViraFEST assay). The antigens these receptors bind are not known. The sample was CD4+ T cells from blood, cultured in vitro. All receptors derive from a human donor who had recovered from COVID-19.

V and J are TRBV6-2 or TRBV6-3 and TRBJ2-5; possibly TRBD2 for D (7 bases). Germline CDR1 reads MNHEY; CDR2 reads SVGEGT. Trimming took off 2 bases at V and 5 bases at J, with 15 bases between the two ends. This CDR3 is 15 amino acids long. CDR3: CASSYGGGGGETQYF. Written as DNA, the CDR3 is TGTGCCAGCAGTTACGGAGGGGGAGGGGGGGAGACCCAGTACTTC.

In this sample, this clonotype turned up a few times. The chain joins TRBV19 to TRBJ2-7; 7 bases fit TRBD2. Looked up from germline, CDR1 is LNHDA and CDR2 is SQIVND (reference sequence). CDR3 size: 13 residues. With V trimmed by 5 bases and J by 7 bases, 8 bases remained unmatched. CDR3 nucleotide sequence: TGTGCCAGTAGTCCCTCGGGACTACGAGAGCAGTACTTC. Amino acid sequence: CASSPSGLREQYF.

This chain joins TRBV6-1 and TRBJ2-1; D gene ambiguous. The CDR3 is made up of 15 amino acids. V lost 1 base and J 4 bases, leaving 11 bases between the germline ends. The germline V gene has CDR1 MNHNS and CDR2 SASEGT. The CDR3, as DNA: TGTGCCAGCAGTGAAGAGAGCGTAGCTTACAATGAGCAGTTCTTC. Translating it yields CASSEESVAYNEQFF.

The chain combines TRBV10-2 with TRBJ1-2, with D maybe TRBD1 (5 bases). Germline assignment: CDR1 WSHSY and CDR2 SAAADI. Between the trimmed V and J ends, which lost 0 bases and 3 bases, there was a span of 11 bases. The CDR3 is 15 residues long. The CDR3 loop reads CASSESTQGHYGYTF. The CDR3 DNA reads TGCGCCAGCAGTGAGTCGACTCAGGGTCACTATGGCTACACCTTC.

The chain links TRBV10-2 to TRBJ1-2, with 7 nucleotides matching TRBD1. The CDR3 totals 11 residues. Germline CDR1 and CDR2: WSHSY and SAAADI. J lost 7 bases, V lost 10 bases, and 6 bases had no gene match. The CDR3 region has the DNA TGCGCCACCCCGGACAGGCTTGGCTACACCTTC. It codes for CATPDRLGYTF.

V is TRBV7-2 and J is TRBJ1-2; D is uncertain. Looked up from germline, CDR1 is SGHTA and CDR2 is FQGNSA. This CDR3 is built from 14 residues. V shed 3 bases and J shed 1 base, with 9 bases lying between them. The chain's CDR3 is CASSFVVINYGYTF. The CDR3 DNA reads TGTGCCAGCAGCTTTGTGGTTATTAACTATGGCTACACCTTC.

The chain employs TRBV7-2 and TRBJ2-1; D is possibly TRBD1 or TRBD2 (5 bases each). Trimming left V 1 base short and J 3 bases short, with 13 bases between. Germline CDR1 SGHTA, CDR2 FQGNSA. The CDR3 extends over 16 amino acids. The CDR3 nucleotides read TGTGCCAGCAGCTTAGTAGGGACCGCGTTCTACAATGAGCAGTTCTTC. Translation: CASSLVGTAFYNEQFF. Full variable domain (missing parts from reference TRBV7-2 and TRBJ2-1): GAGVSQSPSNKVTEKGKDVELRCDPISGHTALYWYRQSLGQGLEFLIYFQGNSAPDKSGLPSDRFSAERTGGSVSTLTIQRTQQEDSAVYLCASSLVGTAFYNEQFFGPGTRLTVL.

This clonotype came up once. The CDR3 DNA reads TGTGCCAGCAGCCCCGACAGGGACGAGCAGTACTTC. Translated, it gives CASSPDRDEQYF. The rearrangement uses TRBV6-1 and TRBJ2-7; 7 positions agree with TRBD1. Losses at the gene ends were 6 bases for V and 5 bases for J; bases not matched to a gene: 4. Looked up from germline, CDR1 is MNHNS and CDR2 is SASEGT. The CDR3 has 12 residues.

CDR3 in DNA: TGCAGTGTGAAGGGATACTTAACCTACGAGCAGTACTTC. Its translation: CSVKGYLTYEQYF. The chain carries TRBV20-1 and TRBJ2-7; D not certain. The germline V gene encodes CDR1 DFQATT and CDR2 SNEGSKA (reference sequence). The CDR3 spans 13 residues. Trimming pared 7 bases from V and 2 bases from J, leaving 15 bases between.